This TCR beta chain emerged from a study of identical twins. Findings and caveats of the study: Alpha sequences that were out-of-frame and twin-shared showed an excess of low generation probability. Instead of following the same donors, the conclusions were based on cross-sectional statistical analysis.

CDR3 length equals 14 residues. Germline V gene data show CDR1 as LGHDT and CDR2 as YNNKEL (reference sequence). V gave up 4 bases and J gave up 9 bases, with 13 bases separating them. Only a few counts were recorded for this clonotype. Its target is unknown. It was template switching that added a universal primer site, and there were unique molecular identifiers on the cDNA. Via MiXCR, TCRdb re-called the 5' RACE reads, giving one row per CDR3 protein. The profile shows a few hundred thousand distinct CDR3 sequences, over 11% of them singletons. These data were also filed under a second study, of yellow fever vaccine responses in identical twins.

This TCR was sampled from a woman under 30 in good health. The sample taken for sequencing was CD4+ T cells sorted from blood. The rearrangement joins TRBV3-1 to TRBJ1-6, with D tentatively TRBD1 (6 bases). This chain's CDR3 is CASSPFRGTSPLHF. CDR3 sequence (DNA): TGTGCCAGCAGCCCATTCAGGGGAACTTCACCCCTCCACTTT.